This paragraph covers one TCR beta chain sequence. Its specificity is unknown. This sample stems from a study of beta chain features in type 1 diabetes. Isolated RNA was reverse transcribed in full, so expressed TCRB transcripts were sequenced. The protocol was immunoSEQ multiplex PCR, while the TCRdb copy is restricted to in-frame clones and leaves out a portion. The table includes under 250,000 clones, 25% to 30% detected once. Germline lookup yields CDR1 SGHTA and CDR2 FQGNSA. The V and J ends lost 5 bases and 4 bases respectively, with 17 bases between them. The CDR3 is 15 amino acids. The authors took one heparinised blood draw, averaging roughly 120 mL, from each donor. The authors sorted CD4+ naive, central memory, regulatory and stem cell-like memory cells via CD45RO/CCR7/CD25/CD127/CD95/CD27. Study results and caveats: A definitive answer on HLA type influencing TCRB rearrangement was not reached here. In comparison with healthy donors, patients had naive, central memory and Treg TCRB repertoires that appeared more similar.

Material for sequencing was central memory CD4+ T cells from blood. The sequence derives from a man aged 30-40 years in good health. The chain has TRBV7-2 and TRBJ1-2; D is perhaps TRBD1 (5 bases). CDR3 nucleotides: TGTGCCAGCAGCCCAGCTGAGGGGCCCGGCTATGGCTACACCTTC. This sequence encodes CASSPAEGPGYGYTF.